The sequence of this T cell receptor beta chain was determined in a study of shared clonotypes between healthy human individuals. Overall study results and limits: Sequencing of the sorted subsets was shown by rarefaction to be incomplete despite large depth.

Positive CCR7 selection of CD45RO-negative cells yielded the naive CD8 cells, and terminally differentiated effector memory CD45RA+ cells were excluded. Sequencing was performed with immunoSEQ multiplex PCR; in TCRdb, only in-frame clones are kept and a portion is missing. The sample lists over 800,000 clones; roughly 92% were seen once. In regard to this clone: What it recognizes is unknown.

Trimming shortened V by 2 bases and J by 2 bases, and 14 bases separated the two germline ends. The germline V gene encodes CDR1 SNHLY and CDR2 FYNNEI. This CDR3 is 16 amino acids long. The receptor's source is a man aged 25-45 years in good health. The rearrangement uses TRBV2 and TRBJ2-3, with D unclear. The specimen was naive CD8+ T cells sorted from blood. This CDR3 is CASSEWKAPDTDTQYF. In DNA, the CDR3 is TGTGCCAGCAGTGAATGGAAGGCTCCGGACACAGATACGCAGTATTTT.